This T cell receptor beta chain was retrieved from a study of shared clonotypes between healthy human individuals. Germline values: CDR1 MDHEN, CDR2 SYDVKM. This CDR3 comprises 15 residues. With 5 bases removed from V and 3 bases from J, the gap between germline ends came to 15 bases. Deep was the level used in running the assay. In the original processing: Filtering differed since immunoSEQ provided only junctions, with no quality scores. Profiled with immunoSEQ multiplex PCR; TCRdb holds only in-frame clones, not every one. V and J calls and clone size come straight from that table; D and trimming were deduced from the DNA. The table lists 1,500,000 or so clones, roughly 96% of them singletons.

This chain uses TRBV28 with TRBJ2-3; no reliable D call. Sample: naive CD4+ T cells sorted from blood. The subset: CD45RA+ positively selected. The source of this sequence is a man aged 25-45 years in good health. The CDR3 loop reads CASSLSWPATDTQYF. In DNA, the CDR3 is TGTGCCAGCAGTCTTTCATGGCCGGCTACAGATACGCAGTATTTT.